This passage covers 8 T cell receptor beta chains from one sample sequenced in a study of PD-L1 blockade in urothelial cancer. Repertoires were generated with immunoSEQ multiplex PCR, while TCRdb's copy carries only in-frame clones and drops some. The data show about 110,000 clones, 85% to 95% seen once. Regarding time point: peripheral blood 6 weeks after treatment start. The material sequenced was PBMCs, taken around atezolizumab (anti-PD-L1) treatment. The receptor source for this set is a man aged 60-69 years with urothelial cancer.

The CDR3 bases are TGTGCCAGCAGTTCCTTGATCACAGGCCGTGGGGTAAACATTCAGTACTTC. It is translated as CASSSLITGRGVNIQYF. V and J are TRBV27 and TRBJ2-4; weak D call: TRBD1 (5 bases). V was shortened by 4 bases and J by 6 bases, with 22 bases between the two germline ends. This CDR3 is 17 amino acids long. Germline-derived CDR1 and CDR2 are MNHEY and SMNVEV (reference sequence).

The rearrangement joins TRBV9 to TRBJ1-2; 7 bases map to TRBD1. This CDR3 has 14 amino acids. V lost 3 bases, J lost 4 bases, and 6 bases stayed unmatched. Looked up from germline, CDR1 is SGDLS and CDR2 is YYNGEE. The chain's CDR3 is CASSAATGVYGYTF. In nucleotides, the CDR3 is TGTGCCAGCAGCGCGGCTACAGGGGTCTATGGCTACACCTTC.

This rearrangement joins TRBV2 to TRBJ2-1, with D possibly matching TRBD2 (6 bases). Trimming left V 2 bases short and J 0 bases short, with 20 bases between. CDR1 is SNHLY and CDR2 is FYNNEI in the germline V gene. This CDR3 region has 19 residues. The CDR3 DNA follows: TGTGCCAGCAGTGAATACCCGGGAGCCACACCCCGCTCCTACAATGAGCAGTTCTTC. Translation gives CASSEYPGATPRSYNEQFF.

The CDR3: CASSYLSTTYEQYF. Here the CDR3 DNA reads TGTGCCAGCAGCTATCTTTCCACAACCTACGAGCAGTACTTC. The chain employs TRBV11-2 and TRBJ2-7, with unresolved D. This CDR3 region has 14 residues. Trimming left V 4 bases short and J 2 bases short, with 12 bases between. The germline CDR1 and CDR2 sequences are SGHAT and FQNNGV.

The chain recombines TRBV27 with TRBJ2-5; 10 nucleotides line up with TRBD1. The trim removed 4 bases at V and 5 bases at J, leaving 4 bases unmatched. Germline loops: CDR1 MNHEY, CDR2 SMNVEV (reference sequence). The CDR3 has 14 residues. CDR3 in DNA: TGTGCCAGCAGTTCGGGACAGGGGCTGGAGACCCAGTACTTC. Translated, it gives CASSSGQGLETQYF.

J is TRBJ2-5 and V is TRBV9; 7 bases line up with TRBD1. Germline V gene sequence: CDR1 SGDLS, CDR2 YYNGEE. This CDR3 contains 15 residues. V lost 0 bases to trimming and J lost 1 base; unmatched junction nucleotides: 3. The CDR3 sequence: CASSVEGAFQETQYF. The CDR3 nucleotides read TGTGCCAGCAGCGTAGAGGGGGCCTTCCAAGAGACCCAGTACTTC.

The CDR3 loop reads CASSWDRSTDTQYF. The CDR3 coding sequence is TGTGCCAGCAGCTGGGACAGAAGCACAGATACGCAGTATTTT. The chain is built from TRBV7-2 and TRBJ2-3, with 7 bases lining up with TRBD1. The CDR3 has 14 amino acids. Trimming removed 4 bases from V and 0 bases from J; junction bases left unmatched: 1. The germline gives CDR1 SGHTA, CDR2 FQGNSA.

The chain combines TRBV5-1 with TRBJ2-7; D gene ambiguous. This CDR3 region has 14 residues. Germline values: CDR1 SGHRS, CDR2 YFSETQ. The V end lost 0 bases, the J end lost 1 base, and 8 bases lay between the germline ends. CDR3 amino acids: CASSLGDISYEQYF. DNA for the CDR3: TGCGCCAGCAGCTTGGGTGACATATCCTACGAGCAGTACTTC.